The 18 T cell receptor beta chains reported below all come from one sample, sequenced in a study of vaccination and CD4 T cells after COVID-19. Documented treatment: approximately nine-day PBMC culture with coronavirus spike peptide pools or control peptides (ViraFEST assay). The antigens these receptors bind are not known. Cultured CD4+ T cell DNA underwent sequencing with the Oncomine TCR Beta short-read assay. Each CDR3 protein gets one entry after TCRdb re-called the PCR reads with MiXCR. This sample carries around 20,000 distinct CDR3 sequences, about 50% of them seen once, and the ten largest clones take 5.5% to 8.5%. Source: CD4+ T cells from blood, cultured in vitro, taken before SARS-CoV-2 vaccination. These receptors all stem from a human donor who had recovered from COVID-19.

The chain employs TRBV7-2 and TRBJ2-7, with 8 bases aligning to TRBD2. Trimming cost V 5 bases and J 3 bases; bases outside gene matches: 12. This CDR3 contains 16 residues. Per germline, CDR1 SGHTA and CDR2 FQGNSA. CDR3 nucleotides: TGTGCCAGCAGCGCCCGCGATATTAGCGGGGACTACGAGCAGTACTTC. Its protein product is CASSARDISGDYEQYF.

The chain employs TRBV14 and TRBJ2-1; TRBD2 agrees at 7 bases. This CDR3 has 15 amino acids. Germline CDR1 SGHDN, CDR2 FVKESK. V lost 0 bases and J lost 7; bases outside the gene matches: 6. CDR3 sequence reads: CASSQDAPSGNEQFF. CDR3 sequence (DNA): TGTGCCAGCAGCCAAGATGCCCCTAGCGGTAATGAGCAGTTCTTC. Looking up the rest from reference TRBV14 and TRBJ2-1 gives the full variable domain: EAGVTQFPSHSVIEKGQTVTLRCDPISGHDNLYWYRRVMGKEIKFLLHFVKESKQDESGMPNNRFLAERTGGTYSTLKVQPAELEDSGVYFCASSQDAPSGNEQFFGPGTRLTVL.

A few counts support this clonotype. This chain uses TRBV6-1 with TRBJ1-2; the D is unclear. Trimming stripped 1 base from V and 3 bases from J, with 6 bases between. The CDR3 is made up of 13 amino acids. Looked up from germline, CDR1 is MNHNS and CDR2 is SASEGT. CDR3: CASSEGADYGYTF. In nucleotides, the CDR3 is TGTGCCAGCAGTGAAGGGGCGGACTATGGCTACACCTTC.

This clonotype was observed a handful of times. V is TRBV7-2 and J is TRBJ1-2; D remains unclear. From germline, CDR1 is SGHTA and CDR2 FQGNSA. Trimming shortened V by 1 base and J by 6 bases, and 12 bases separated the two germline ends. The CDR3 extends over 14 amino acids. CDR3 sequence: CASSLVTRSDGYTF. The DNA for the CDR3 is TGTGCCAGCAGCTTAGTCACCAGATCAGATGGCTACACCTTC.

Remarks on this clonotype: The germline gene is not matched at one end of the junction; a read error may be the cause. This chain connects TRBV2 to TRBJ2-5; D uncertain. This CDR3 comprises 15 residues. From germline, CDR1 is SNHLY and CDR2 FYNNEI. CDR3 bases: TGTGCTAGCAGCCCCCTAGTAGGCGGTGGTAAGACCCAGTACTTC. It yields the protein CASSPLVGGGKTQYF.

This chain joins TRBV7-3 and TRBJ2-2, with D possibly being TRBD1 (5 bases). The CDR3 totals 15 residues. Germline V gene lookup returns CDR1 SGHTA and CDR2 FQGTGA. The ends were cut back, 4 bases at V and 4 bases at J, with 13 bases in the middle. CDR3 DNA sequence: TGTGCCAGCAGCTCGATAGGGGATGGCACCGGGGAGCTGTTTTTT. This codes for CASSSIGDGTGELFF.

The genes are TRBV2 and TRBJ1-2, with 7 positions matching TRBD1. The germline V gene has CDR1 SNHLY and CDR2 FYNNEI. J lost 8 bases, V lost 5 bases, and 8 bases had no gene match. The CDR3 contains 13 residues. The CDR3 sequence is CASSLTGADGYTF. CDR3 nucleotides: TGTGCCAGCAGTCTCACAGGGGCGGACGGCTACACCTTC.

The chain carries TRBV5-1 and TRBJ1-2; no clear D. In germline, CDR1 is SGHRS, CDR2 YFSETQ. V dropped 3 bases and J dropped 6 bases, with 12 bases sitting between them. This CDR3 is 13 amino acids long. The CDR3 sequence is CASSYSNTHGYTF. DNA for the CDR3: TGCGCCAGCAGCTACTCCAACACGCATGGCTACACCTTC.

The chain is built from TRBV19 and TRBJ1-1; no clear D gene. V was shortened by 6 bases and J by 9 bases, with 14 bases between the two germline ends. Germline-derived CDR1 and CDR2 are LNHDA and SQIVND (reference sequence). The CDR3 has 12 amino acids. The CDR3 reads CASRAATLQAFF. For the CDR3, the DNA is TGTGCCAGTAGGGCAGCGACCCTACAAGCTTTCTTT.

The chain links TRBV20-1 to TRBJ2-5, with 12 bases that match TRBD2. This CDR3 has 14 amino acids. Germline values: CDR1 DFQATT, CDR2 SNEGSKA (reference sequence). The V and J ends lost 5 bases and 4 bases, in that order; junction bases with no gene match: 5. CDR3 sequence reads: CSALTSGRTETQYF. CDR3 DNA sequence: TGCAGTGCTTTGACTAGCGGGAGAACAGAGACCCAGTACTTC.

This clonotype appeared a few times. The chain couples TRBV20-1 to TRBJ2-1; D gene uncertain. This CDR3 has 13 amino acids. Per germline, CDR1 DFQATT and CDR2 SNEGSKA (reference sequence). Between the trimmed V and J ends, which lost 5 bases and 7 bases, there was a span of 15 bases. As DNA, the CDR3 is TGCAGTGCTCCCAAACGGACCTGGAATGAGCAGTTCTTC. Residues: CSAPKRTWNEQFF.

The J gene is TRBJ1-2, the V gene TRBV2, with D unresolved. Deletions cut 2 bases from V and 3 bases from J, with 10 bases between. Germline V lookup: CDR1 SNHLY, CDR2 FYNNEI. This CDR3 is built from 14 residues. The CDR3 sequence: CASSESWGDYGYTF. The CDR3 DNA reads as TGTGCCAGCAGTGAATCGTGGGGAGACTATGGCTACACCTTC.

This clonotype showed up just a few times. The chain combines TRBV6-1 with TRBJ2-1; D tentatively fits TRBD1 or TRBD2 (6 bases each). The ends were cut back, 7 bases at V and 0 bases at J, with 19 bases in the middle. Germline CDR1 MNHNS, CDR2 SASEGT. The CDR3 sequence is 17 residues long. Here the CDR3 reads CASTRQASASSYNEQFF. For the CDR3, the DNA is TGTGCCAGCACCCGACAGGCTAGCGCGAGCTCCTACAATGAGCAGTTCTTC.

CDR3 nucleotides: TGCAGCAAACGTACTAGCGGGATTTTCAATGAGCAGTTCTTC. It is translated as CSKRTSGIFNEQFF. The rearrangement joins TRBV20-1 to TRBJ2-1; 10 nucleotides match TRBD2. The CDR3 sequence is 14 residues long. The germline gives CDR1 DFQATT, CDR2 SNEGSKA (reference sequence).

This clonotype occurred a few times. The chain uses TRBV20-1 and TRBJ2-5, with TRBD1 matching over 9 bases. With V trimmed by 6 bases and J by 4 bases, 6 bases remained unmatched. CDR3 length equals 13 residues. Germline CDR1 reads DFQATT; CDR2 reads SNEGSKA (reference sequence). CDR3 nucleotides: TGCAGTGCAGGACAGGGGAATGTAGAGACCCAGTACTTC. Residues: CSAGQGNVETQYF.

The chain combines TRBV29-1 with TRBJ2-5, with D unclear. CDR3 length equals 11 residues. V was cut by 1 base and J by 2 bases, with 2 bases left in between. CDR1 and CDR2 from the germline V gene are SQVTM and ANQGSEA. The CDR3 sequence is CSVEGQETQYF. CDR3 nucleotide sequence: TGCAGCGTTGAAGGGCAAGAGACCCAGTACTTC.

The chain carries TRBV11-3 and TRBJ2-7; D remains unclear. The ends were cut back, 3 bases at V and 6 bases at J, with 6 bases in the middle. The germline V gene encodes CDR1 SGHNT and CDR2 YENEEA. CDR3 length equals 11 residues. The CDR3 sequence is CASSFLCEQYF. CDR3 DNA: TGTGCCAGCAGCTTTCTTTGCGAGCAGTACTTC. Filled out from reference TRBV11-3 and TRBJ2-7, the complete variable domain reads EAGVVQSPRYKIIEKKQPVAFWCNPISGHNTLYWYLQNLGQGPELLIRYENEEAVDDSQLPKDRFSAERLKGVDSTLKIQPAELGDSAVYLCASSFLCEQYFGPGTRLTVT.

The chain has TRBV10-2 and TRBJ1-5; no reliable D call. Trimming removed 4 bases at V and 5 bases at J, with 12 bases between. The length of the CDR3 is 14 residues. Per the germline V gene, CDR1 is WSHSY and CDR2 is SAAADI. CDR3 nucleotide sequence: TGCGCCAGCAGTGCTTTGGCAGAATATCAGCCCCAGCATTTT. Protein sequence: CASSALAEYQPQHF.